A single sample gave rise to the 5 T cell receptor beta chains below, sequenced in a study of breast tumors, draining lymph nodes, adjacent tissues. Samples came from axillary lymph nodes draining the breast cancer. TCRdb re-called the multiplex PCR reads through MiXCR, storing one row per CDR3 protein. The table includes around 300,000 distinct CDR3 sequences, roughly 31% detected once. Sequencing was performed on axillary lymph node tissue. These receptor sequences come from a female donor with breast cancer. Some clones in this sample may be carry-over from other donors' samples.

This clonotype has only a few counts. J is TRBJ2-7 and V is TRBV18, with 9 bases fitting TRBD1. V lost 3 bases and J lost 1; bases outside the gene matches: 4. In germline, CDR1 is KGHSH, CDR2 LQKENI. The CDR3 contains 15 residues. Here the CDR3 reads CASSPSGTGSYEQYF. DNA of the CDR3: TGTGCCAGCTCACCTTCCGGGACAGGGTCCTACGAGCAGTACTTC.

This clonotype was counted at least ten times. The chain links TRBV20-1 to TRBJ2-2; TRBD2 matches at 10 bases. In germline, CDR1 is DFQATT, CDR2 SNEGSKA (reference sequence). V trimming: 6 bases; J trimming: 4 bases; junction bases outside the gene matches: 17. This CDR3 has 18 amino acids. Written as DNA, the CDR3 is TGCAGTGCCCGGCCACCCCTAGCGGGAGCCACGGGCACCGGGGAGCTGTTTTTT. It codes for CSARPPLAGATGTGELFF.

The V call is TRBV3-2, the J call TRBJ2-5; TRBD2, the D gene given by the table, was not confirmed from the DNA. TRBV3-2 is classified as a pseudogene. CDR3 length: 16 residues. CDR3 amino acids: CASSQGHGTSGETQYF. The CDR3 DNA sequence: TGTGCCAGCAGCCAAGGGCATGGGACTAGTGGAGAGACCCAGTACTTC.

On this clonotype: It may be a read error: a sequence one base away is much more abundant. V gene TRBV10-3 combines with J gene TRBJ1-2, with TRBD1 matching over 10 bases. CDR3 length: 15 amino acids. Germline CDR1 ENHRY, CDR2 SYGVKD. CDR3: CAISGPGQGNYGHTF. The CDR3 DNA reads TGTGCCATCAGTGGGCCGGGACAGGGGAACTATGGCCACACCTTC.

This clonotype has a single count. V and J are TRBV30 and TRBJ2-4, with unresolved D. V gave up 1 base and J gave up 2 bases, with 9 bases separating them. Germline CDR1 is GTSNPN and CDR2 is SVGIG (reference sequence). This CDR3 region has 14 residues. CDR3 amino acids: CAWSGYRTKNIQYF. The CDR3 bases are TGTGCCTGGAGTGGGTATAGGACCAAAAACATTCAGTACTTC.